Each of the 26 T cell receptor beta chains below was sequenced from the same sample in a study of T cell responses to AZD1222 COVID-19 vaccine. Sequenced by immunoSEQ multiplex PCR; TCRdb stores in-frame clones only, minus some. Of tens of thousands of clones in the sample, almost 90% were seen once. The sample here was peripheral blood, taken on day 0 of AZD1222 vaccination. Receptors were obtained from an adult in good health.

The chain uses TRBV7-9 and TRBJ1-6; possibly TRBD1 for D (5 bases). V lost 5 bases and J lost 7, with 12 bases in between. The CDR3 has 14 residues. CDR1 is SEHNR, CDR2 FQNEAQ, per germline (reference sequence). CDR3 DNA sequence: TGTGCCAGCAGCCCAAGTGGGGGGAATTCACCCCTCCACTTT. Protein: CASSPSGGNSPLHF.

This clone was recorded a few times. V and J are TRBV14 and TRBJ1-2; 7 bases match TRBD1. The germline V gene encodes CDR1 SGHDN and CDR2 FVKESK. Losses at the gene ends were 3 bases for V and 6 bases for J; bases not matched to a gene: 4. This CDR3 contains 13 residues. This CDR3 reads CASSQAGTDGYTF. The CDR3 region has the DNA TGTGCCAGCAGCCAGGCCGGGACAGATGGCTACACCTTC. The full variable domain, in which reference TRBV14 and TRBJ1-2 provide the parts outside the CDR3, is EAGVTQFPSHSVIEKGQTVTLRCDPISGHDNLYWYRRVMGKEIKFLLHFVKESKQDESGMPNNRFLAERTGGTYSTLKVQPAELEDSGVYFCASSQAGTDGYTFGSGTRLTVV.

Comments on this clone: One junction end disagrees with the germline gene, perhaps due to a read error. The V gene is TRBV6-5, the J gene TRBJ2-2; D is possibly TRBD2 (5 bases). Germline CDR1 MNHEY, CDR2 SVGAGI. The CDR3 is 14 residues long. DNA for the CDR3: TGTGCCGGCGGCCGGGAATTTAACAGCGGGGAGCTGTTTTTT. It specifies CAGGREFNSGELFF.

This clone was detected a few times. CDR3 nucleotides: TGCGCCACCACCGGCGGGGAGGGCGGCTACACCTTC. This codes for CATTGGEGGYTF. The chain combines TRBV10-2 with TRBJ1-2; D call uncertain. This CDR3 has 12 residues. CDR1 WSHSY and CDR2 SAAADI come from the germline V gene. The germline V and J ends were trimmed by 10 bases and 8 bases, with 17 bases remaining between them.

J is TRBJ2-4 and V is TRBV7-9; TRBD1 is a possible D gene (6 bases). The V gene's germline CDR1 is SEHNR and CDR2 FQNEAQ (reference sequence). V shed 4 bases and J shed 3 bases, with 13 bases lying between them. CDR3 length: 15 amino acids. Here the CDR3 reads CASSSRDMVKNIQYF. CDR3 sequence (DNA): TGTGCCAGCAGCTCCCGGGACATGGTCAAAAACATTCAGTACTTC.

The rearrangement joins TRBV10-3 to TRBJ2-1; 10 nucleotides agree with TRBD1. Germline assignment: CDR1 ENHRY and CDR2 SYGVKD. The CDR3 runs to 14 residues. The ends lost 3 bases at V and 7 bases at J; junction bases unmatched: 3. This chain's CDR3 is CAISEGTGVNEQFF. The CDR3 DNA reads TGTGCCATCAGTGAAGGGACAGGGGTTAATGAGCAGTTCTTC.

The chain uses TRBV3-1 (or the pseudogene TRBV3-2) and TRBJ1-2; D ambiguous. CDR3 length equals 15 residues. Between the trimmed V and J ends, which lost 6 bases and 3 bases, there was a span of 17 bases. Looked up from germline, CDR1 is LGHDT and CDR2 is YNNKEL (reference sequence). The CDR3 DNA sequence: TGTGCCAGCAGGGATTATCAGGATGCGGACTATGGCTACACCTTC. It is translated as CASRDYQDADYGYTF.

This chain uses TRBV3-1 (or the pseudogene TRBV3-2) with TRBJ1-2, with D unresolved. The CDR3 loop spans 12 amino acids. Per the germline V gene, CDR1 is LGHDT and CDR2 is YNNKEL (reference sequence). The V end lost 1 base, the J end lost 8 bases, and 8 bases lay between the germline ends. The DNA for the CDR3 is TGTGCCAGCAGCCAAGGGTTGCCGGGCTACACCTTC. As protein: CASSQGLPGYTF.

The genes are TRBV4-2 and TRBJ2-1, with 9 positions matching TRBD2. The CDR3 covers 14 residues. V lost 4 bases to trimming and J lost 2 bases; unmatched junction nucleotides: 0. Germline loops: CDR1 LGHNA, CDR2 YNFKEQ. The CDR3 DNA follows: TGTGCCAGCAGCCGCGGGGGGGCCTACAATGAGCAGTTCTTC. Translation gives CASSRGGAYNEQFF.

The chain has TRBV2 and TRBJ1-1, with TRBD1 as a possible D gene (6 bases). CDR1 is SNHLY and CDR2 is FYNNEI in the germline V gene. CDR3 size: 13 residues. Trimming left V 4 bases short and J 7 bases short, with 13 bases between. The CDR3 coding sequence is TGTGCCAGCAGTGGAAGACAGGTGATTGAAGCTTTCTTT. This gives the protein CASSGRQVIEAFF.

V and J are TRBV18 and TRBJ2-7, with 7 bases that match TRBD2. The J segment lost 6 bases and the V segment lost 5 bases, leaving 4 bases of the junction unmatched. CDR3 size: 12 residues. Germline CDR1 and CDR2: KGHSH and LQKENI. DNA for the CDR3: TGTGCCAGCTCAGAGCGGGGTTTCGAGCAGTACTTC. Protein: CASSERGFEQYF.

This sequence joins TRBV11-3 and TRBJ2-3; tentatively, D is TRBD2 (6 bases). Trimming left V 0 bases short and J 3 bases short, with 10 bases between. Germline CDR1 SGHNT, CDR2 YENEEA. This CDR3 is 15 amino acids long. The CDR3 nucleotides are TGTGCCAGCAGCTTAGACGGGGGAGAAACAGATACGCAGTATTTT. This translates into CASSLDGGETDTQYF.

V and J are TRBV29-1 and TRBJ1-5; D may be TRBD1 (5 bases). The CDR3 sequence is 13 residues long. Trimming took 6 bases from V and 7 from J, leaving 16 bases between them. Germline V gives CDR1 SQVTM, CDR2 ANQGSEA. This CDR3 is CSVAGGWDQPQHF. CDR3 in DNA: TGCAGCGTCGCCGGGGGGTGGGACCAGCCCCAGCATTTT.

V and J are TRBV29-1 and TRBJ2-1, with D possibly matching TRBD1 (5 bases). V was pared by 6 bases and J by 7 bases, with 10 bases between. Germline V gene lookup returns CDR1 SQVTM and CDR2 ANQGSEA. The CDR3 runs 11 residues. The DNA of the CDR3 is TGCAGCGTACGACAGTGGAATGAGCAGTTCTTC. This gives the protein CSVRQWNEQFF.

The chain carries TRBV6-2 or TRBV6-3 and TRBJ1-2, with D tentatively TRBD1 (5 bases). Germline V gives CDR1 MNHEY, CDR2 SVGEGT. Trimming cost V 5 bases and J 4 bases, with 11 bases left between them. The CDR3 is made up of 13 amino acids. The CDR3 is CASSIGAGYGYTF. The CDR3 bases are TGTGCCAGCAGTATCGGGGCAGGCTATGGCTACACCTTC.

The chain joins TRBV19 to TRBJ2-5; 8 bases fit TRBD2. CDR1 LNHDA and CDR2 SQIVND come from the germline V gene (reference sequence). The V gene end was trimmed by 0 bases and the J gene end by 9 bases; junction bases not matched to a gene: 3. This CDR3 region has 13 residues. The CDR3 spells CASSIEAGVAQYF. CDR3 in DNA: TGTGCCAGTAGTATAGAAGCGGGGGTGGCCCAGTACTTC.

V and J are TRBV9 and TRBJ2-6; D is unclear. Trimming pared 3 bases from V and 0 bases from J, leaving 10 bases between. The CDR3 totals 16 residues. Germline CDR1 reads SGDLS; CDR2 reads YYNGEE. The CDR3 here is CASSETESSGANVLTF. The CDR3 bases are TGTGCCAGCAGCGAGACCGAAAGCTCTGGGGCCAACGTCCTGACTTTC.

The chain recombines TRBV11-1 with TRBJ1-2, with D perhaps matching TRBD1 (6 bases). Germline lookup yields CDR1 SGHAT and CDR2 FQDESV (reference sequence). The CDR3 spans 14 residues. V was cut by 5 bases and J by 8 bases, with 18 bases left in between. CDR3 loop: CASSTGSGEKGYTF. DNA of the CDR3: TGTGCCAGCAGCACCGGGTCAGGGGAAAAGGGCTACACCTTC.

This rearrangement joins TRBV3-1 (or the pseudogene TRBV3-2) to TRBJ2-3, with D perhaps TRBD2 (7 bases). The CDR3 runs to 16 residues. The germline V gene encodes CDR1 LGHDT and CDR2 YNNKEL (reference sequence). V was shortened by 4 bases and J by 1 base, with 15 bases between the two germline ends. CDR3 region: CASSPRGGVGTDTQYF. The CDR3 coding sequence is TGTGCCAGCAGCCCGAGGGGGGGCGTAGGCACAGATACGCAGTATTTT.

V is TRBV7-2 and J is TRBJ1-2, with D maybe TRBD1 (5 bases). CDR3 length equals 14 residues. The V end was cut by 5 bases, the J end by 3 bases, with 13 bases between. CDR1 SGHTA and CDR2 FQGNSA come from the germline V gene. CDR3 sequence reads: CASSPGRVDYGYTF. CDR3 DNA sequence: TGTGCCAGCAGCCCAGGCAGGGTTGACTATGGCTACACCTTC.

CDR3 protein: CASRAGTANTEAFF. DNA for the CDR3: TGTGCCAGCAGGGCCGGGACAGCGAACACTGAAGCTTTCTTT. V usage is TRBV2 and J usage is TRBJ1-1, with TRBD1 matching over 7 bases. In germline, CDR1 is SNHLY, CDR2 FYNNEI. The ends lost 6 bases at V and 1 base at J; junction bases unmatched: 5. CDR3 length equals 14 residues.

The chain joins TRBV29-1 to TRBJ2-7, with D unresolved. Trimming shortened V by 4 bases and J by 6 bases, and 10 bases separated the two germline ends. There are 11 residues in the CDR3. CDR1 is SQVTM and CDR2 is ANQGSEA in the germline V gene. In nucleotides, the CDR3 is TGCAGCGTTGCCCCCCCTCCCGAGCAGTACTTC. It encodes CSVAPPPEQYF.

The chain has TRBV12-3 or TRBV12-4 and TRBJ1-5; D perhaps matches TRBD1 (5 bases). The CDR3 is made up of 13 amino acids. V lost 3 bases, J lost 7 bases, and 10 bases lay in between. The CDR3, as DNA: TGTGCCAGCAGTTTGATCGAGGGGCAGCCCCAGCATTTT. Encoded protein: CASSLIEGQPQHF.

The V call is TRBV30, the J call TRBJ2-1, with no clear D. Germline V gene sequence: CDR1 GTSNPN, CDR2 SVGIG (reference sequence). Trimming removed 2 bases from V and 7 bases from J, with 12 bases in between. The CDR3 contains 13 residues. CDR3 in DNA: TGTGCCTGGAGTCCTCGGGTCGTAAATGAGCAGTTCTTC. Amino acid sequence: CAWSPRVVNEQFF.

The V call is TRBV19, the J call TRBJ1-2, with D tentatively TRBD1 (5 bases). Trimming shortened V by 4 bases and J by 8 bases, and 14 bases separated the two germline ends. This CDR3 comprises 13 residues. Germline lookup yields CDR1 LNHDA and CDR2 SQIVND (reference sequence). This chain's CDR3 is CASSTSGKLGYTF. CDR3 coding DNA: TGTGCCAGTAGTACGTCAGGGAAGTTGGGCTACACCTTC.

The genes are TRBV19 and TRBJ1-1, with D unresolved. With 4 bases removed from V and 0 bases from J, the gap between germline ends came to 9 bases. Per germline, CDR1 LNHDA and CDR2 SQIVND (reference sequence). This CDR3 has 14 amino acids. The CDR3 sequence is CASSRPSMNTEAFF. CDR3 DNA: TGTGCCAGTAGTAGACCGTCAATGAACACTGAAGCTTTCTTT.